The 26 T cell receptor beta chains reported below all come from one sample, sequenced in a study of blood T cell repertoires in COVID-19. This table comes from immunoSEQ multiplex PCR, and its TCRdb copy is limited to in-frame clones, with some not included. The sample gives about 260,000 clones, less than 90% of which show up once; about 3% is in the top ten. Sequencing was carried out using PBMCs or T cells enriched from blood (not recorded which). The receptors come from a woman between 45 and 65 years old who had recovered from COVID-19.

V is TRBV24-1 and J is TRBJ1-2, with 8 bases fitting TRBD1. J lost 3 bases, V lost 7 bases, and 0 bases had no gene match. Per germline, CDR1 KGHDR and CDR2 SFDVKD. This CDR3 has 12 amino acids. The CDR3 loop is CATRDRDYGYTF. In DNA, the CDR3 is TGTGCCACCAGGGACAGGGACTATGGCTACACCTTC.

V usage is TRBV24-1 and J usage is TRBJ1-5; D gene ambiguous. Germline CDR1 KGHDR, CDR2 SFDVKD. There are 14 residues in the CDR3. V lost 5 bases and J 0 bases, leaving 7 bases between the germline ends. The CDR3 nucleotides read TGTGCCACCAGTGCCGGGGATAGCAATCAGCCCCAGCATTTT. Translated: CATSAGDSNQPQHF.

This clone was counted once. The chain employs TRBV4-1 and TRBJ1-1; perhaps TRBD1 as D (5 bases). V lost 0 bases, J lost 0 bases, and 5 bases lay in between. Germline CDR1 and CDR2: MGHRA and YSYEKL. This CDR3 region has 14 residues. The chain's CDR3 is CASSQDRVNTEAFF. CDR3 sequence (DNA): TGCGCCAGCAGCCAAGACAGGGTGAACACTGAAGCTTTCTTT.

The rearrangement links TRBV5-5 to TRBJ1-6; 8 positions match TRBD1. The CDR3 extends over 16 amino acids. CDR1 and CDR2 (germline): SGHKS, YYEKEE (reference sequence). With 5 bases clipped from V and 0 bases from J, the junction kept 4 bases outside the gene matches. The DNA for the CDR3 is TGTGCCAGCAGTACAGGGGGATACTCCTATAATTCACCCCTCCACTTT. Protein product: CASSTGGYSYNSPLHF.

The chain carries TRBV6-5 and TRBJ2-1; 7 bases match TRBD2. The V gene end was trimmed by 4 bases and the J gene end by 2 bases; junction bases not matched to a gene: 2. This CDR3 contains 14 residues. CDR1 MNHEY and CDR2 SVGAGI come from the germline V gene. Here the CDR3 reads CASSSSGTYNEQFF. The DNA for the CDR3 is TGTGCCAGCAGTTCTAGCGGAACCTACAATGAGCAGTTCTTC.

The chain couples TRBV9 to TRBJ1-6; TRBD1 matches 7 bases. V shed 3 bases and J 6 bases; nucleotides not matched to a gene: 9. The CDR3 consists of 16 residues. Germline V gene data show CDR1 as SGDLS and CDR2 as YYNGEE. This CDR3 is CASSGAAGTVNSPLHF. The DNA for the CDR3 is TGTGCCAGCAGCGGAGCAGCCGGGACAGTTAATTCACCCCTCCACTTT.

The chain combines TRBV7-2 with TRBJ2-3, with 8 bases lining up with TRBD2. The CDR3 has 16 amino acids. The J segment lost 0 bases and the V segment lost 4 bases, leaving 6 bases of the junction unmatched. Germline lookup yields CDR1 SGHTA and CDR2 FQGNSA. DNA of the CDR3: TGTGCCAGCAGCTACACTAGCGGACCTAGCACAGATACGCAGTATTTT. This codes for CASSYTSGPSTDTQYF.

This clone was found a few times. This chain links TRBV7-8 with TRBJ2-2, with 12 bases matching TRBD2. The CDR3 runs to 17 residues. Germline-derived CDR1 and CDR2 are SGHVS and FQNEAQ. Trimming removed 2 bases from V and 5 bases from J; junction bases left unmatched: 6. The CDR3 region has the DNA TGTGCCAGCAGCTTAAAGGGACTAGCGGGCCGAACCGGGGAGCTGTTTTTT. As protein: CASSLKGLAGRTGELFF.

The chain joins TRBV28 to TRBJ2-5; 10 bases are shared with TRBD2. The length of the CDR3 is 15 residues. Germline V gives CDR1 MDHEN, CDR2 SYDVKM. Unmatched junction bases numbered 1, after V lost 2 bases and J lost 1 base. The DNA for the CDR3 is TGTGCCAGCAGTTTAACTAGCGGGATCCAAGAGACCCAGTACTTC. It specifies CASSLTSGIQETQYF.

This clone has just one count. The V call is TRBV27, the J call TRBJ2-1; perhaps TRBD2 as D (6 bases). V was clipped by 0 bases and J by 5 bases, with 17 bases between them. The CDR3 is 17 amino acids. Germline V gives CDR1 MNHEY, CDR2 SMNVEV (reference sequence). The CDR3 here is CASSLSRTSRPNNEQFF. The CDR3, as DNA: TGTGCCAGCAGTTTATCGAGAACTAGCAGACCGAACAATGAGCAGTTCTTC.

The chain is built from TRBV5-1 and TRBJ1-2, with D possibly being TRBD1 (6 bases). Germline V gives CDR1 SGHRS, CDR2 YFSETQ. Trimming stripped 2 bases from V and 5 bases from J, with 13 bases between. The CDR3 totals 14 residues. The chain's CDR3 is CASSLGHREYGYTF. The CDR3 region has the DNA TGCGCCAGCAGCTTAGGTCACAGGGAATATGGCTACACCTTC. Looking up the rest from reference TRBV5-1 and TRBJ1-2 gives the full variable domain: KAGVTQTPRYLIKTRGQQVTLSCSPISGHRSVSWYQQTPGQGLQFLFEYFSETQRNKGNFPGRFSGRQFSNSRSEMNVSTLELGDSALYLCASSLGHREYGYTFGSGTRLTVV.

The chain uses TRBV10-3 and TRBJ1-6, with TRBD1 as a possible D gene (6 bases). Germline V gene lookup returns CDR1 ENHRY and CDR2 SYGVKD. This CDR3 spans 14 amino acids. Trimming took 2 bases from V and 9 from J, leaving 11 bases between them. CDR3: CAISEGGAGSPLHF. In nucleotides, the CDR3 is TGTGCCATCAGTGAGGGGGGGGCTGGTTCACCCCTCCACTTT.

The chain has TRBV7-2 and TRBJ1-3; D ambiguous. The CDR3 contains 15 residues. CDR1 and CDR2 (germline): SGHTA, FQGNSA. The V and J ends lost 1 base and 5 bases respectively, with 12 bases between them. The CDR3 region is CASSLVRGFRNTIYF. The CDR3 coding sequence is TGTGCCAGCAGCTTAGTACGAGGGTTTAGAAACACCATATATTTT.

This chain uses TRBV2 with TRBJ1-6; D may be TRBD1 (6 bases). CDR1 is SNHLY, CDR2 FYNNEI, per germline. Trimming stripped 6 bases from V and 2 bases from J, with 11 bases between. The CDR3 is 15 amino acids. CDR3: CASRSGTTYNSPLHF. As DNA, the CDR3 is TGTGCCAGCAGGTCCGGGACAACCTATAATTCACCCCTCCACTTT.

The chain combines TRBV2 with TRBJ1-1; D might be TRBD1 (5 bases). CDR3 size: 14 residues. Germline-derived CDR1 and CDR2 are SNHLY and FYNNEI. V was cut by 6 bases and J by 3 bases, with 14 bases left in between. The CDR3 DNA is TGTGCCAGCAGCGCCGAGCAGGGCTACACTGAAGCTTTCTTT. This gives the protein CASSAEQGYTEAFF.

A single count supports this clone. The chain recombines TRBV6-5 with TRBJ2-3; 8 nucleotides line up with TRBD2. With 6 bases clipped from V and 3 bases from J, the junction kept 8 bases outside the gene matches. Looked up from germline, CDR1 is MNHEY and CDR2 is SVGAGI. This CDR3 contains 15 residues. CDR3 in DNA: TGTGCCAGCAGCCGGGAGGGGGGCAGGACAGATACGCAGTATTTT. As protein: CASSREGGRTDTQYF.

This chain connects TRBV13 to TRBJ2-7; D is perhaps TRBD1 (6 bases). V was shortened by 0 bases and J by 0 bases, with 9 bases between the two germline ends. The CDR3 extends over 15 amino acids. Germline CDR1 PRHDT, CDR2 FYEKMQ (reference sequence). The CDR3 nucleotides read TGTGCCAGCAGCTTAGGCCCGGACAGCTCCTACGAGCAGTACTTC. Translated, it gives CASSLGPDSSYEQYF.

This sequence joins TRBV24-1 and TRBJ1-4, with TRBD1 matching 7 bases. With V trimmed by 5 bases and J by 14 bases, 19 bases remained unmatched. The germline V gene encodes CDR1 KGHDR and CDR2 SFDVKD. The CDR3 extends over 16 amino acids. The CDR3 nucleotides read TGTGCCACCAGTGGTAAAGGATCAGGGGACAGCGTTAGTCTGTTTTTT. It translates to CATSGKGSGDSVSLFF.

This rearrangement joins TRBV5-1 to TRBJ2-4, with 10 bases fitting TRBD1. Looked up from germline, CDR1 is SGHRS and CDR2 is YFSETQ. The junction had 7 bases not matched to a gene; V was cut back by 3 bases and J by 7 bases. This CDR3 comprises 15 residues. CDR3 in amino acids: CASSWRPGQGNIQYF. The CDR3 DNA reads TGCGCCAGCAGCTGGAGACCGGGACAGGGGAACATTCAGTACTTC.

The chain carries TRBV18 and TRBJ2-7, with TRBD2 identical over 7 bases. Per germline, CDR1 KGHSH and CDR2 LQKENI. The CDR3 extends over 14 amino acids. V was clipped by 3 bases and J by 0 bases; unmatched bases: 2. The CDR3 loop reads CASSPGTNSYEQYF. CDR3 coding DNA: TGTGCCAGCTCACCCGGGACTAACTCCTACGAGCAGTACTTC.

The chain combines TRBV4-2 with TRBJ2-7, with D possibly TRBD1 on 5 matching bases. The V gene's germline CDR1 is LGHNA and CDR2 YNFKEQ. The ends were cut back, 0 bases at V and 5 bases at J, with 14 bases in the middle. This CDR3 region has 15 residues. This CDR3 reads CASSQEIPGNDEQYF. The CDR3, as DNA: TGTGCCAGCAGCCAAGAAATTCCAGGGAACGACGAGCAGTACTTC.

V gene TRBV3-1 (or the pseudogene TRBV3-2) combines with J gene TRBJ1-3; D might be TRBD1 (6 bases). V was trimmed by 4 bases and J by 4 bases, leaving 14 bases between them. The CDR3 sequence is 15 residues long. Germline CDR1 LGHDT, CDR2 YNNKEL (reference sequence). The CDR3 nucleotides are TGTGCCAGCAGCCGTCGGGGGGCAGAAGGAAACACCATATATTTT. This gives the protein CASSRRGAEGNTIYF.

The chain uses TRBV23-1 and TRBJ2-2; 9 nucleotides line up with TRBD2. TRBV23-1 is an open reading frame, and its role is uncertain. This CDR3 is built from 19 residues. Losses at the gene ends were 3 bases for V and 6 bases for J; bases not matched to a gene: 17. The CDR3 protein is CASSQNGNIAGAVAGELFF. As DNA, the CDR3 is TGCGCCAGCAGTCAGAACGGGAACATAGCGGGAGCGGTCGCCGGGGAGCTGTTTTTT.

The V gene is TRBV18, the J gene TRBJ2-7, with TRBD2 matching 8 bases. Looked up from germline, CDR1 is KGHSH and CDR2 is LQKENI. The CDR3 length is 14 residues. Germline trimming cut 2 bases from V and 4 bases from J; bases unmatched to any gene: 4. The CDR3 sequence is CASSPGLASYEQYF. CDR3 DNA: TGTGCCAGCTCACCAGGACTAGCTTCTTACGAGCAGTACTTC.

This chain links TRBV7-2 with TRBJ1-1; D gene unclear. Germline-derived CDR1 and CDR2 are SGHTA and FQGNSA. The CDR3 sequence is 15 residues long. Deletions cut 2 bases from V and 4 bases from J, with 14 bases between. The CDR3 sequence is CASSLTDLLGTEAFF. The CDR3 region has the DNA TGTGCCAGCAGCTTAACAGACCTACTGGGCACTGAAGCTTTCTTT.

A word on this clone: One end of the junction varies from germline; a read error may be responsible. The rearrangement joins TRBV2 to TRBJ2-7, with TRBD2 identical over 12 bases. There are 14 residues in the CDR3. The germline gives CDR1 SNHLY, CDR2 FYNNEI. The CDR3 here is CASSEGTSGIGGAF. DNA for the CDR3: TGTGCCAGCAGTGAAGGGACTAGCGGGATTGGGGGAGCCTTC.